The clone carrying this T cell receptor beta chain turned up a few times. The data derive from a study of PD-1 blockade in classical Hodgkin lymphoma. Some clones are missing from TCRdb's copy, which holds only in-frame ones; the method was immunoSEQ multiplex PCR. The sample lists approximately 45,000 clones; roughly 93% were seen once. As to time point: newly diagnosed, previously untreated cHL patient sample. The sequenced sample was peripheral blood mononuclear cells (PBMCs). This receptor was identified in a human donor with classical Hodgkin lymphoma.

The DNA for the CDR3 is TGTGCCAGCACCCGGGGACCTGATGAAGGAGAGCAGTACTTC. Its translation is CASTRGPDEGEQYF. The V and J genes are TRBV6-1 and TRBJ2-7, with D perhaps TRBD1 or TRBD2 (5 bases each). The CDR3 length is 14 residues. Trimming cost V 7 bases and J 7 bases, with 20 bases left between them. Per germline, CDR1 MNHNS and CDR2 SASEGT.